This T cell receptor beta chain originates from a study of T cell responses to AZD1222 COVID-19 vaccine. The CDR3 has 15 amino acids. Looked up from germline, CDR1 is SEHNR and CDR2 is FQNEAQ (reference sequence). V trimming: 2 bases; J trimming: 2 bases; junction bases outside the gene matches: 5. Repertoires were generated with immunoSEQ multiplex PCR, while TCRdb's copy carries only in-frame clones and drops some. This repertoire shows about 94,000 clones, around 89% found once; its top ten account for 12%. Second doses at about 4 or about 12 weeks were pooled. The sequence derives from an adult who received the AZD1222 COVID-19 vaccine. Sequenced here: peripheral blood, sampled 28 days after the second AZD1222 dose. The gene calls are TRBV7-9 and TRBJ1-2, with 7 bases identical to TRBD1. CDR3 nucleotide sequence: TGTGCCAGCAGCTTATTGACAGGGCCCAACTATGGCTACACCTTC. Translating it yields CASSLLTGPNYGYTF.